The subject of this entry is one T cell receptor (beta chain). Compared with germline, one end of the junction differs, possibly owing to a read error. The data derive from a study of blood T cell repertoires in COVID-19. The CDR3 is made up of 14 amino acids. The germline V gene has CDR1 SNHLY and CDR2 FYNNEI. The data were produced by immunoSEQ multiplex PCR, yet TCRdb's version contains in-frame clones alone and is incomplete. This table holds more than 300,000 clones, under 90% found once. The chain couples TRBV2 to TRBJ1-1; D is unclear. Sequencing was done on a sample of peripheral blood. This clonotype originated in a woman under 40 with COVID-19, enrolled during active disease. The CDR3 region is CASRRRWVNSEAFF. For the CDR3, the DNA is TGTGCCAGCAGGAGGCGTTGGGTGAACTCTGAAGCTTTCTTT.